These T cell receptor beta chains were read from a single sample in a study of blood T cell repertoires in COVID-19. Some clones are missing from TCRdb's copy, which holds only in-frame ones; the method was immunoSEQ multiplex PCR. The sample includes around 160,000 clones, 81% of them seen just once. Sequenced material: peripheral blood. The receptors were gathered from a man aged 55-75 years with active or convalescent COVID-19. CDR3s include the opening cysteine and the closing phenylalanine or tryptophan.

V gene	J gene	CDR3 protein
TRBV6-5	TRBJ2-5	CASSSTGTTLYF
TRBV10-3	TRBJ1-2	CAISGDRGRVGGYTF
TRBV28	TRBJ1-2	CASTLLGGYGYTF
TRBV6-1	TRBJ1-5	CASSKAGTGNSNQPQHF
TRBV3-1/TRBV3-2	TRBJ2-5	CASSQGTQETQYF
TRBV5-1	TRBJ1-1	CASSLASGSEAFF
TRBV10-3	TRBJ2-2	CAISDRTGTSGTNTGELFF
TRBV7-9	TRBJ1-2	CASSLGQGAHGYTF
TRBV5-4	TRBJ2-1	CASSSPGQGSYNEQFF
TRBV5-1	TRBJ2-7	CASSLVSGKSYEQYF
TRBV3-1/TRBV3-2	TRBJ1-3	CASSPGGNTIYF
TRBV28	TRBJ1-5	CASIPLPGTGGNQPQHF
TRBV27	TRBJ1-2	CASLTGGDYGYTF
TRBV19	TRBJ1-5	CASKGEGSNQPQHF
TRBV29-1	TRBJ2-1	CSVVVPGLGNEQFF
TRBV19	TRBJ2-3	CASSTGTSASTDTQYF
TRBV5-1	TRBJ1-1	CASSLAGGASEAFF